These 24 T cell receptor beta chains originate from one sample sequenced in a study of blood T cell repertoires in COVID-19. Sequenced by immunoSEQ multiplex PCR; TCRdb stores in-frame clones only, minus some. The sample carries around 40,000 clones, about 85% recorded once. The sample consisted of peripheral blood. All receptors derive from a human donor in a cohort sampled during active COVID-19.

DNA of the CDR3: TGTGCCAGAAGGCGGACAGGGAATAACTATGGCTACACCTTC. This gives the protein CARRRTGNNYGYTF. The chain employs TRBV5-3 and TRBJ1-2; 8 nucleotides line up with TRBD1. TRBV5-3 qualifies as an ORF whose function is uncertain. V was pared by 5 bases and J by 1 base, with 4 bases of the junction left unmatched. The CDR3 covers 14 residues.

The CDR3 DNA reads TGTGCCAGCAGCTTAAGGGGATTCGGATACGAGCAGTACTTC. Translation: CASSLRGFGYEQYF. V is TRBV11-3 and J is TRBJ2-7; possibly TRBD1 for D (5 bases). V lost 2 bases and J 4 bases, leaving 12 bases between the germline ends. The CDR3 length is 14 residues. Germline V CDR1 and CDR2: SGHNT, YENEEA.

This sequence joins TRBV18 and TRBJ1-2; 7 bases map to TRBD1. In germline, CDR1 is KGHSH, CDR2 LQKENI. CDR3 length equals 15 residues. Trimming removed 4 bases from V and 6 bases from J; junction bases left unmatched: 11. The chain's CDR3 is CASSLGQARGNGYTF. The CDR3 DNA reads as TGTGCCAGCTCACTCGGACAGGCCAGAGGGAATGGCTACACCTTC.

The chain carries TRBV2 and TRBJ1-5; 10 bases are a match to TRBD1. With V trimmed by 3 bases and J by 6 bases, 5 bases remained unmatched. The germline gives CDR1 SNHLY, CDR2 FYNNEI. The CDR3 has 15 amino acids. As DNA, the CDR3 is TGTGCCAGCAGTGAGATGGGACAGGGGAGTCAGCCCCAGCATTTT. Protein sequence: CASSEMGQGSQPQHF. Full variable domain (remainder filled in from reference TRBV2 and TRBJ1-5): EPEVTQTPSHQVTQMGQEVILRCVPISNHLYFYWYRQILGQKVEFLVSFYNNEISEKSEIFDDQFSVERPDGSNFTLKIRSTKLEDSAMYFCASSEMGQGSQPQHFGDGTRLSIL.

This chain links TRBV6-5 with TRBJ2-7; TRBD2 matches 11 bases. Germline V CDR1 and CDR2: MNHEY, SVGAGI. J lost 5 bases, V lost 6 bases, and 6 bases had no gene match. This CDR3 spans 14 amino acids. The CDR3 loop reads CASREGLAVDEQYF. The CDR3, as DNA: TGTGCCAGCAGGGAGGGACTAGCGGTTGACGAGCAGTACTTC.

The rearrangement uses TRBV9 and TRBJ1-4, with D possibly matching TRBD1 (6 bases). Trimming cost V 0 bases and J 8 bases, with 17 bases left between them. The CDR3 is made up of 16 amino acids. CDR1 is SGDLS and CDR2 is YYNGEE in the germline V gene. CDR3 DNA: TGTGCCAGCAGCGTAGATTCCGGGACAAGGGGAGAAAAACTGTTTTTT. This sequence encodes CASSVDSGTRGEKLFF.

A few counts support this clone. The chain carries TRBV3-1 (or the pseudogene TRBV3-2) and TRBJ2-2, with TRBD1 identical over 7 bases. After removal of 1 base from V and 7 bases from J, the junction contained 3 bases not matched to a gene. CDR1 is LGHDT, CDR2 YNNKEL, per germline (reference sequence). This CDR3 spans 14 amino acids. In DNA, the CDR3 is TGTGCCAGCAGCCAAGGGACAGGCCTCGGGGAGCTGTTTTTT. Its protein is CASSQGTGLGELFF.

In its sample, this clone was seen a few times. The gene calls are TRBV3-1 (or the pseudogene TRBV3-2) and TRBJ1-4, with 9 nucleotides matching TRBD1. The V gene end was trimmed by 4 bases and the J gene end by 5 bases; junction bases not matched to a gene: 5. The CDR3 is made up of 15 amino acids. The V gene's germline CDR1 is LGHDT and CDR2 YNNKEL (reference sequence). The CDR3 DNA reads TGTGCCAGCAGCCCTACCGGGACAGGGAATGAAAAACTGTTTTTT. Its protein product is CASSPTGTGNEKLFF.

The gene calls are TRBV2 and TRBJ1-6; weak D call: TRBD1 (6 bases). The CDR3 runs to 15 residues. Per germline, CDR1 SNHLY and CDR2 FYNNEI. V was cut by 6 bases and J by 6 bases, with 15 bases left in between. Here the CDR3 reads CASRDQGTPNSPLHF. Written as DNA, the CDR3 is TGTGCCAGCAGGGATCAGGGGACCCCTAATTCACCCCTCCACTTT.

The chain joins TRBV27 to TRBJ1-4, with D maybe TRBD1 (5 bases). V lost 0 bases and J 8 bases, leaving 13 bases between the germline ends. From germline, CDR1 is MNHEY and CDR2 SMNVEV (reference sequence). The CDR3 is 15 amino acids. CDR3 residues: CASSLSAGRWEKLFF. The CDR3 nucleotides are TGTGCCAGCAGTTTATCCGCGGGGCGATGGGAAAAACTGTTTTTT.

The rearrangement joins TRBV19 to TRBJ2-1; 12 positions agree with TRBD2. CDR3 size: 16 residues. The junction had 4 bases not matched to a gene; V was cut back by 5 bases and J by 2 bases. Per germline, CDR1 LNHDA and CDR2 SQIVND (reference sequence). DNA of the CDR3: TGTGCCAGTAGTTCAACTAGCGGGGGGCCCTACAATGAGCAGTTCTTC. It is translated as CASSSTSGGPYNEQFF.

CDR3 residues: CASSVVAGSTDTQYF. CDR3 DNA: TGTGCCAGCAGCGTAGTGGCGGGGAGCACAGATACGCAGTATTTT. The genes are TRBV9 and TRBJ2-3; maybe TRBD2 (6 bases). The germline V gene has CDR1 SGDLS and CDR2 YYNGEE. CDR3 length: 15 residues. Trimming left V 0 bases short and J 0 bases short, with 8 bases between.

The rearrangement joins TRBV27 to TRBJ1-1; possibly TRBD1 for D (6 bases). Trimming left V 5 bases short and J 7 bases short, with 14 bases between. The V gene's germline CDR1 is MNHEY and CDR2 SMNVEV (reference sequence). The CDR3 has 13 amino acids. The CDR3 DNA sequence: TGTGCCAGCAGTACCCGGGGGGGCGGTGAAGCTTTCTTT. It encodes CASSTRGGGEAFF.

The V gene is TRBV9, the J gene TRBJ2-7, with 9 bases aligning to TRBD1. This CDR3 spans 16 amino acids. Germline values: CDR1 SGDLS, CDR2 YYNGEE. The V and J ends lost 2 bases and 2 bases, in that order; junction bases with no gene match: 8. The CDR3 sequence is CASSVDPGTGPYEQYF. The CDR3 DNA is TGTGCCAGCAGCGTGGACCCGGGGACAGGGCCCTACGAGCAGTACTTC.

The rearrangement uses TRBV7-8 and TRBJ2-7; TRBD1 aligns across 9 bases. The ends lost 2 bases at V and 3 bases at J; junction bases unmatched: 5. This CDR3 spans 15 amino acids. Germline V CDR1 and CDR2: SGHVS, FQNEAQ. CDR3 protein: CASSLTGTGNYEQYF. CDR3 DNA: TGTGCCAGCAGCTTAACCGGGACAGGGAACTACGAGCAGTACTTC. Combining the CDR3 with reference TRBV7-8 and TRBJ2-7 gives the whole variable domain GAGVSQSPRYKVAKRGQDVALRCDPISGHVSLFWYQQALGQGPEFLTYFQNEAQLDKSGLPSDRFFAERPEGSVSTLKIQRTQQEDSAVYLCASSLTGTGNYEQYFGPGTRLTVT.

The chain combines TRBV3-1 (or the pseudogene TRBV3-2) with TRBJ2-6; 10 nucleotides agree with TRBD1. Trimming removed 3 bases from V and 3 bases from J; junction bases left unmatched: 5. CDR3 length: 17 residues. From germline, CDR1 is LGHDT and CDR2 YNNKEL (reference sequence). In DNA, the CDR3 is TGTGCCAGCAGCCAGAGGACAGGGGGTCGTGGGGCCAACGTCCTGACTTTC. It specifies CASSQRTGGRGANVLTF.

In its sample, this clone was seen a few times. The V and J genes are TRBV24-1 and TRBJ2-5; the D gene is possibly TRBD1 (6 bases). Germline assignment: CDR1 KGHDR and CDR2 SFDVKD. The V end was cut by 3 bases, the J end by 4 bases, with 11 bases between. This CDR3 is built from 14 residues. CDR3 nucleotides: TGTGCCACCAGTGATACAGGGCGGGCAGAGACCCAGTACTTC. Its translation: CATSDTGRAETQYF.

V usage is TRBV7-9 and J usage is TRBJ1-3, with D unclear. The V gene lost 2 bases and the J gene lost 7 bases, with 6 bases spanning the gap. The V gene's germline CDR1 is SEHNR and CDR2 FQNEAQ (reference sequence). The CDR3 is made up of 12 amino acids. The CDR3 region is CASSLIGNTIYF. The CDR3 region has the DNA TGTGCCAGCAGCTTAATCGGGAACACCATATATTTT. The variable domain in full, with the rest retrieved from reference TRBV7-9 and TRBJ1-3, is DTGVSQNPRHKITKRGQNVTFRCDPISEHNRLYWYRQTLGQGPEFLTYFQNEAQLEKSRLLSDRFSAERPKGSFSTLEIQRTEQGDSAMYLCASSLIGNTIYFGEGSWLTVV.

The J gene is TRBJ2-7, the V gene TRBV11-2; 8 bases map to TRBD1. Per germline, CDR1 SGHAT and CDR2 FQNNGV. V lost 6 bases and J lost 5; bases outside the gene matches: 12. The CDR3 consists of 15 residues. The CDR3 sequence is CASRPPGTGADEQYF. The CDR3 nucleotides read TGTGCCAGCAGGCCTCCAGGGACAGGCGCAGACGAGCAGTACTTC.

The chain uses TRBV7-3 and TRBJ1-1; TRBD1 matches 7 bases. Germline V lookup: CDR1 SGHTA, CDR2 FQGTGA. The CDR3 sequence is 14 residues long. Losses at the gene ends were 7 bases for V and 0 bases for J; bases not matched to a gene: 5. Here the CDR3 reads CASKAGGMNTEAFF. DNA of the CDR3: TGTGCCAGCAAAGCAGGGGGGATGAACACTGAAGCTTTCTTT.

This chain uses TRBV7-6 with TRBJ2-3; 7 bases agree with TRBD2. With V trimmed by 1 base and J by 2 bases, 12 bases remained unmatched. CDR1 SGHVS and CDR2 FNYEAQ come from the germline V gene. The CDR3 is 18 residues long. The CDR3 spells CASSLDAGGLPNTDTQYF. The DNA for the CDR3 is TGTGCCAGCAGCTTAGATGCTGGGGGACTACCAAACACAGATACGCAGTATTTT. Full variable domain (missing parts from reference TRBV7-6 and TRBJ2-3): GAGVSQSPRYKVTKRGQDVALRCDPISGHVSLYWYRQALGQGPEFLTYFNYEAQQDKSGLPNDRFSAERPEGSISTLTIQRTEQRDSAMYRCASSLDAGGLPNTDTQYFGPGTRLTVL.

The chain is built from TRBV10-2 and TRBJ1-1; D not certain. Germline CDR1 and CDR2: WSHSY and SAAADI. V was clipped by 7 bases and J by 3 bases, with 9 bases between them. This CDR3 is 12 amino acids long. The CDR3 reads CASNQEYTEAFF. The DNA of the CDR3 is TGCGCCAGCAACCAGGAATACACTGAAGCTTTCTTT.

This sequence joins TRBV5-1 and TRBJ2-7, with TRBD1 matching 12 bases. This CDR3 region has 18 residues. Germline V gene sequence: CDR1 SGHRS, CDR2 YFSETQ. With V trimmed by 4 bases and J by 2 bases, 13 bases remained unmatched. The CDR3 DNA reads TGCGCCAGCAGCCCGGCGCCGGGACAGGGGGCGGCTACCTACGAGCAGTACTTC. This gives the protein CASSPAPGQGAATYEQYF.

The chain links TRBV9 to TRBJ1-1; D is ambiguous. This CDR3 has 12 amino acids. V lost 5 bases to trimming and J lost 4 bases, with 9 bases between them. Germline V gives CDR1 SGDLS, CDR2 YYNGEE. The CDR3 nucleotides read TGTGCCAGCAGGGGCGCGAGCACTGAAGCTTTCTTT. It codes for CASRGASTEAFF. Combining the CDR3 with reference TRBV9 and TRBJ1-1 gives the whole variable domain DSGVTQTPKHLITATGQRVTLRCSPRSGDLSVYWYQQSLDQGLQFLIQYYNGEERAKGNILERFSAQQFPDLHSELNLSSLELGDSALYFCASRGASTEAFFGQGTRLTVV.